This T cell receptor (beta chain) was sequenced during a study of T cells of healthy individuals. This clonotype was observed many times. From the 5' RACE reads, TCRdb called clonotypes with MiXCR, one entry per CDR3 protein. The data hold tens of thousands of distinct CDR3 sequences, with roughly 16% observed a single time. V shed 2 bases and J 6 bases; nucleotides not matched to a gene: 9. The germline V gene has CDR1 MNHNS and CDR2 SASEGT. The CDR3 is 15 residues long. The origin of this receptor is a human donor in good health. V and J are TRBV6-1 and TRBJ2-7, with 8 bases matching TRBD2. The CDR3 DNA is TGTGCCAGCAGTGAACGAATAGCGGGGTCTGGCGAGCAGTACTTC. This gives the protein CASSERIAGSGEQYF.